This T cell receptor beta chain was retrieved from a study of identical twins. To note about this clonotype: Its antigen is still unknown.

Germline loops: CDR1 SGDLS, CDR2 YYNGEE. This CDR3 has 15 residues. Trimming took off 0 bases at V and 1 base at J, with 10 bases between the two ends. Template switching (which added a universal primer site) was used, and cDNA carried unique molecular identifiers. Via MiXCR, TCRdb re-called the 5' RACE reads, giving one row per CDR3 protein. The sample records some 1,600,000 distinct CDR3 sequences, 25% to 35% being singletons. Findings of the study overall: Within beta out-of-frame sequences, the excess sharing observed between twins was weaker. The abundant beta clonotypes from cord blood had fewer insertions, and memory repertoires had none of this.

V gene TRBV9 combines with J gene TRBJ2-5; maybe TRBD1 (6 bases). The source of this sequence is a newborn girl in good health. The material sequenced was cord blood. CDR3 sequence reads: CASSVDGGFQETQYF. The CDR3 DNA is TGTGCCAGCAGCGTAGATGGGGGCTTCCAAGAGACCCAGTACTTC.